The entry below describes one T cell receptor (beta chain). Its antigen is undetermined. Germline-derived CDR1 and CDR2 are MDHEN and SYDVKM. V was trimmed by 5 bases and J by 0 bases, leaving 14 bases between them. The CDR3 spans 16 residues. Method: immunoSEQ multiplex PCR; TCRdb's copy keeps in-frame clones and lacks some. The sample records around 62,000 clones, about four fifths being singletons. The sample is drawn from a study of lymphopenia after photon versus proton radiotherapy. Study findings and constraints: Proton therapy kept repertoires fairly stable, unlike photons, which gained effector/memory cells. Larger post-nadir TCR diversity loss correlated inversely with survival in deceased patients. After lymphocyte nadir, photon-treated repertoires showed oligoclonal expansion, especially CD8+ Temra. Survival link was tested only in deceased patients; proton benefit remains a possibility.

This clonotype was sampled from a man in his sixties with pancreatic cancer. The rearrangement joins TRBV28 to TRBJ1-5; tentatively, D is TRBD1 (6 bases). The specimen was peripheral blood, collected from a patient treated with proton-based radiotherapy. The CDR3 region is CASSLPTGPSNQPQHF. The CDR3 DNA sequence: TGTGCCAGCAGTCTTCCGACAGGACCTAGCAATCAGCCCCAGCATTTT.